This TCR beta chain was recovered during a study of identical twins. Study results and caveats: The degree of excess twin sharing was weaker in beta out-of-frame sequences.

TCRdb reanalysed the 5' RACE reads using MiXCR and keeps one entry per CDR3 protein. The sample holds roughly 770,000 distinct CDR3 sequences, around a sixth seen once. On this clonotype itself: The antigen is undetermined.

Trimming at V came to 6 bases and at J to 4 bases, leaving 10 bases not matched to a gene. CDR3 length: 16 residues. Per the germline V gene, CDR1 is SGHTA and CDR2 is FQGNSA. This sample was shared with a second study, whose subject was T cells expressing NK-cell markers. That work adds: The CD3+CD56-NKG2C+ fraction was also led by these clonotypes in a handful of donors.

J is TRBJ2-1 and V is TRBV7-2; 9 positions agree with TRBD2. The sample was PBMCs. The sequence was collected from a woman between 18 and 29 years old in good health. CDR3 in amino acids: CASSLIAGAQYNEQFF. CDR3 bases: TGTGCCAGCAGTCTGATAGCGGGAGCGCAGTACAATGAGCAGTTCTTC.